These T cell receptor beta chains were read from a single sample in a study of technical replicates of blood from a few donors. Profiled with immunoSEQ multiplex PCR; TCRdb holds only in-frame clones, not every one. The data hold over 70,000 clones, with just over 95% observed a single time. The specimen sequenced was T cells isolated from PBMCs. The receptors were sampled from a human donor in good health. The CDR3 runs from the conserved cysteine through the conserved F or W.

V	J	CDR3
TRBV14	TRBJ1-6	CASSQARTGNSPLHF
TRBV11-2	TRBJ1-3	CASSRLTGVAGNTIYF
TRBV9	TRBJ1-1	CASSVGDIGTDHTEAFF
TRBV4-1	TRBJ2-5	CASSRGTGGQETQYF
TRBV9	TRBJ2-5	CASSVDNSQETQYF
TRBV5-1	TRBJ2-7	CASSSGTDQYF
TRBV11-2	TRBJ2-5	CASSPQETQYF
TRBV6-1	TRBJ2-7	CASRGQGKAYEQYF
TRBV18	TRBJ2-5	CASSTEQETQYF
TRBV10-3	TRBJ2-7	CAIRSDREGRYEQYF
TRBV4-1	TRBJ2-1	CASSQAKLEQFF
TRBV7-2	TRBJ1-5	CASSLVEDQPQHF
TRBV7-9	TRBJ1-2	CASSPTQGNEDYGYTF
TRBV15	TRBJ2-7	CATSERGLYEQYF
TRBV11-3	TRBJ2-2	CASSVKGRTGELFF
TRBV29-1	TRBJ2-7	CSVGAGTGAYEQYF
TRBV7-9	TRBJ1-4	CASSPFRDRNEKLFF